A selection of T cell receptor beta chains follows, all from one sample in a study of T cell repertoires in cytomegalovirus infection. Each CDR3 protein is one row after TCRdb ran MiXCR on the reads. The table includes roughly 320,000 distinct CDR3 sequences, over 7.5% detected once. The material sequenced was PBMCs. The receptors originated from a human donor in good health (CMV status not recorded). Some clones in this sample may be carry-over from other donors' samples. Each CDR3 is given with its conserved first and last residue.

v_call cdr3_aa
TRBV20-1 CSARDGDSNQPQHF
TRBV6-2/TRBV6-3 CASSFPSGSTEAFF
TRBV28 CASRRGQTGDYGYTF
TRBV7-2 CASSLAPGGDTQYF
TRBV19 CASTPMKASATNQPQYF
TRBV20-1 CSARGLAGTSTDTQYF
TRBV7-9 CASSPPTGPGKNIQYF
TRBV3-1 CASSQVSGNSQETQYF
TRBV12-3/TRBV12-4 CASSPRRTGGSEQYF
TRBV20-1 CSVRGRGAYNEQFF
TRBV7-9 CASSLSGTGLNEQYF
TRBV7-3 CASSPAGGSSYNEQFF
TRBV7-2 CASSPKPVGLAGGIGHTDTQYF
TRBV10-3 CAIGLAVTSTDTQYF
TRBV7-2 CASSLGRVGPTQETQYF
TRBV14 CASSQLPGRGRETQYF
TRBV7-9 CASSFSTGGRNTEAFF
TRBV12-3/TRBV12-4 CASSLWGADNSPLHF
TRBV2 CASRTQFTDTQYF
TRBV7-2 CASSLDKGYIQNTEAFF
TRBV24-1 CATSDFRHGYTF
TRBV20-1 CSARDIQHSSNQPQHF
TRBV29-1 CSVEQQLGYTF
TRBV7-2 CASSRDIRTDGELFF
TRBV7-2 CASSLRRQGESGANVLTF
TRBV12-3/TRBV12-4 CASSYSRGLGYTF
TRBV7-2 CASSLVRQNNEQFF
TRBV6-6 CASSYSGGANTDTQYF
TRBV7-8 CASSTPTGWGEQYF
TRBV4-2 CASSQQRELFF
TRBV11-2 CASSLGTGRNQPQHF
TRBV6-2/TRBV6-3 CASSQDSPLHF
TRBV5-1 CASSFPGDEAFF
TRBV19 CASSSRAPPIYNEQFF
TRBV7-2 CASSPTGQGALDTQYF
TRBV7-3 CASSLRAGDYGYTF
TRBV6-1 CASSEQKISTQYF
TRBV7-2 CASSLARGPATETQYF
TRBV7-2 CASSPRGRSSYEQYF
TRBV7-2 CASSQAPDRVTYNEQFF
TRBV7-9 CASSFPTPPYEQYF
TRBV3-1 CASSQQGLGAEAFF
TRBV7-2 CASIRGAGWNEQFF
TRBV4-1 CASSQASGKVDTGELFF
TRBV4-1 CASSHPPGRTNQETQYF
TRBV28 CASSPPVGQPQHF
TRBV5-1 CASKGQGVYNEQFF
TRBV7-3 CASSDPGVTDTQYF
TRBV7-2 CASTPGGGNTEAFF
TRBV19 CASSKSLPGANVLTF
TRBV7-2 CASSSPLRGQETQYF
TRBV7-8 CASSLRRASEAFF
TRBV7-9 CASSVGRGSNQPQHF
TRBV7-2 CASSSSTSGGAEVYEQYF
TRBV4-3 CASSQDPAHPAHNEQFF
TRBV6-2/TRBV6-3 CASSSTGTASYEQYF
TRBV6-8 CASTGRMDRQETQYF